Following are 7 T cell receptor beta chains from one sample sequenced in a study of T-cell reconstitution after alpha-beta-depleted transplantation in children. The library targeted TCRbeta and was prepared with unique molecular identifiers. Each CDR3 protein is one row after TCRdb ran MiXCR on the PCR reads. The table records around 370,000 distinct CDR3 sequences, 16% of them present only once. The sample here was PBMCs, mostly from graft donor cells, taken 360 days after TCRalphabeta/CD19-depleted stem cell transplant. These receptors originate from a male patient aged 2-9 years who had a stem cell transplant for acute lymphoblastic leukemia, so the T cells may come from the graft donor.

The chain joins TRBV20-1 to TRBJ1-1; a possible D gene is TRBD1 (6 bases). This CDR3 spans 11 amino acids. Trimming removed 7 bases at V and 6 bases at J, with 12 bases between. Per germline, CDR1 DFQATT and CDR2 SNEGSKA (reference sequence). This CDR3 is CSVMDRSEAFF. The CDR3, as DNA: TGCAGTGTTATGGACAGATCTGAAGCTTTCTTT.

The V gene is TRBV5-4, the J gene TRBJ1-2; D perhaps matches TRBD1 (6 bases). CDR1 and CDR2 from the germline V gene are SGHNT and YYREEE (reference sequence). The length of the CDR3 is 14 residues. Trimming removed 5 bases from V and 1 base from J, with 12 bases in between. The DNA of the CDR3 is TGTGCCAGCAGACCCACAGGGTTTAACTATGGCTACACCTTC. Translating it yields CASRPTGFNYGYTF. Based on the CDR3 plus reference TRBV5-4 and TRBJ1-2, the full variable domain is ETGVTQSPTHLIKTRGQQVTLRCSSQSGHNTVSWYQQALGQGPQFIFQYYREEENGRGNFPPRFSGLQFPNYSSELNVNALELDDSALYLCASRPTGFNYGYTFGSGTRLTVV.

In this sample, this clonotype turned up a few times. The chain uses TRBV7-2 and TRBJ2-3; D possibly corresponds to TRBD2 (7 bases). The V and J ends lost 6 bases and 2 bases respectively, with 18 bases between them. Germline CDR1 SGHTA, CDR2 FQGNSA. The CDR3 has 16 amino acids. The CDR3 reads CASRKRGGPPTDTQYF. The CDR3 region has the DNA TGTGCCAGCAGAAAGAGGGGGGGACCCCCCACAGATACGCAGTATTTT.

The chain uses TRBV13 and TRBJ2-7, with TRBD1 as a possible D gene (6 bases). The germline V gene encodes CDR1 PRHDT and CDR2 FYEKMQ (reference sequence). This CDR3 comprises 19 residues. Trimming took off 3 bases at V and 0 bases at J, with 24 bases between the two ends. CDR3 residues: CASSLGWPVLDSSSYEQYF. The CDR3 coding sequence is TGTGCCAGCAGCTTGGGGTGGCCCGTACTGGACAGTTCCTCCTACGAGCAGTACTTC. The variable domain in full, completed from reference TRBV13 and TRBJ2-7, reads AAGVIQSPRHLIKEKRETATLKCYPIPRHDTVYWYQQGPGQDPQFLISFYEKMQSDKGSIPDRFSAQQFSDYHSELNMSSLELGDSALYFCASSLGWPVLDSSSYEQYFGPGTRLTVT.

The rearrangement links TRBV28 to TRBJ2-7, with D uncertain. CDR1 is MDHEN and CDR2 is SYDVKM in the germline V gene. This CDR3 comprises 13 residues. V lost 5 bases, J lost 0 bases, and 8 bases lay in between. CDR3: CASSRRISYEQYF. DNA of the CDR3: TGTGCCAGCAGTCGACGGATCTCCTACGAGCAGTACTTC.

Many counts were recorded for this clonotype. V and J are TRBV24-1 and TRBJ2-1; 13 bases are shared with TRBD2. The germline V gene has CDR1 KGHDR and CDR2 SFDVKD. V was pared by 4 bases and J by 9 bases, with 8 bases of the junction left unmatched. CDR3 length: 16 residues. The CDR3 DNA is TGTGCCACCAGTGACTTACTAGCGGGAGGGCGGGGTGAGCAGTTCTTC. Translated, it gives CATSDLLAGGRGEQFF.

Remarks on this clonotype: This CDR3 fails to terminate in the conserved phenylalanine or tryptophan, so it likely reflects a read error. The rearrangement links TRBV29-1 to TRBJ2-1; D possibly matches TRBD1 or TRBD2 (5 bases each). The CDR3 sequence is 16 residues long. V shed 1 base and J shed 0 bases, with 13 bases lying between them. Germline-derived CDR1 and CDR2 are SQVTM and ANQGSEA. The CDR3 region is CSVEGTPGSSYNEQFY. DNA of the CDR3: TGCAGCGTTGAAGGGACCCCAGGGAGCTCCTACAATGAGCAGTTCTAC.